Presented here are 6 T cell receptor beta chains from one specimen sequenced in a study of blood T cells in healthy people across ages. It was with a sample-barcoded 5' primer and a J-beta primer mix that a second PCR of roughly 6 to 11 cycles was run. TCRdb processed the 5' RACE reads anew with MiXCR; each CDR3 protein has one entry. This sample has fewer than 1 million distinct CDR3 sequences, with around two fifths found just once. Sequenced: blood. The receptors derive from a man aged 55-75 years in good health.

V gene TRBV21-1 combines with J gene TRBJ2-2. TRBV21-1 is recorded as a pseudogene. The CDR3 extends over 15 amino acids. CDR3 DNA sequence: TGTGCCAGCAGCAAAGTCCTAAAGGACACCGGGGAGCTGTTTTTT. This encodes CASSKVLKDTGELFF.

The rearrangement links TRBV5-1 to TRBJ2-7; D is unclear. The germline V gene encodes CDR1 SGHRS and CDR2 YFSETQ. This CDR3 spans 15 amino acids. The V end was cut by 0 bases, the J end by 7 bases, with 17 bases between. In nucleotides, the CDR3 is TGCGCCAGCAGCTTGGATCCGGTACTAAGGGATGAGCAGTACTTC. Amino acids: CASSLDPVLRDEQYF.

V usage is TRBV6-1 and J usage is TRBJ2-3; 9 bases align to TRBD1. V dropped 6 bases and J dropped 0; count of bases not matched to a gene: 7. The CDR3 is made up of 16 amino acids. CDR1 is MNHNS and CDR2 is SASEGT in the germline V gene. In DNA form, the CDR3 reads TGTGCCAGCAGCGTTCCCGGGACAGGGAGCACAGATACGCAGTATTTT. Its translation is CASSVPGTGSTDTQYF.

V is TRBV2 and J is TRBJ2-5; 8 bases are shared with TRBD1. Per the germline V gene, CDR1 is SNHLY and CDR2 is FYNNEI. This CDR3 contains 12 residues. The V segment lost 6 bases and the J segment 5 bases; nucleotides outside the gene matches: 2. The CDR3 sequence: CASRDRAETQYF. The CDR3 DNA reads TGTGCCAGCAGGGACAGGGCGGAGACCCAGTACTTC.

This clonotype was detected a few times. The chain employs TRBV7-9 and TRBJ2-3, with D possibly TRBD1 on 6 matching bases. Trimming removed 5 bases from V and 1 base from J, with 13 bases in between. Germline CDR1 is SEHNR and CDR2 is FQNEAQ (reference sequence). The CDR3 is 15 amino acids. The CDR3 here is CASSRTGSGTDTQYF. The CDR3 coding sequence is TGTGCCAGCAGCCGAACAGGGTCTGGCACAGATACGCAGTATTTT.

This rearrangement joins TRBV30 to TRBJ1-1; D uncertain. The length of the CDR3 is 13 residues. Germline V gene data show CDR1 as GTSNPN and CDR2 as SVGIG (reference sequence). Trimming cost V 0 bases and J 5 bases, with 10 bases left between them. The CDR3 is CAWSVTSETEAFF. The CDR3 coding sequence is TGTGCCTGGAGTGTAACGTCCGAAACTGAAGCTTTCTTT.